Below, 27 T cell receptor beta chains from the same sample are listed, as sequenced in a study of blood T cell repertoires in COVID-19. Assay: immunoSEQ multiplex PCR; the TCRdb copy retains only in-frame clones and omits some. The table has tens of thousands of clones, roughly 80% seen once. The sample was peripheral blood. These receptors were obtained from an elderly woman with acute or convalescent COVID-19.

The chain links TRBV7-9 to TRBJ2-7, with D perhaps TRBD1 (6 bases). The CDR3 runs to 14 residues. Germline-derived CDR1 and CDR2 are SEHNR and FQNEAQ (reference sequence). V was shortened by 2 bases and J by 3 bases, with 11 bases between the two germline ends. In DNA, the CDR3 is TGTGCCAGCAGCTTATATGAGGGGGACTACGAGCAGTACTTC. Its translation is CASSLYEGDYEQYF.

The V gene is TRBV6-5, the J gene TRBJ1-2; 8 bases are shared with TRBD1. This CDR3 is 14 amino acids long. Germline V CDR1 and CDR2: MNHEY, SVGAGI. V lost 7 bases and J lost 5; bases outside the gene matches: 9. CDR3 sequence: CASTHDDRGYGYTF. The CDR3 bases are TGTGCCAGCACCCACGACGACAGGGGATATGGCTACACCTTC.

The genes are TRBV28 and TRBJ1-4; the D is unclear. Trimming left V 2 bases short and J 8 bases short, with 18 bases between. Germline assignment: CDR1 MDHEN and CDR2 SYDVKM. The CDR3 has 16 residues. Here the CDR3 reads CASSLLPRTPGEKLFF. CDR3 DNA: TGTGCCAGCAGTTTACTACCCCGGACCCCGGGGGAAAAACTGTTTTTT.

The V gene is TRBV7-9, the J gene TRBJ2-5, with D tentatively TRBD2 (6 bases). The CDR3 covers 15 residues. Germline V gene data show CDR1 as SEHNR and CDR2 as FQNEAQ (reference sequence). The V end lost 5 bases, the J end lost 4 bases, and 17 bases lay between the germline ends. In DNA, the CDR3 is TGTGCCAGCAGCAATGGACGGGACTCTGTAGAGACCCAGTACTTC. Protein: CASSNGRDSVETQYF.

The chain employs TRBV5-1 and TRBJ2-5, with D maybe TRBD1 (6 bases). Trimming removed 2 bases at V and 5 bases at J, with 10 bases between. The CDR3 is 13 amino acids. Germline V gene data show CDR1 as SGHRS and CDR2 as YFSETQ. The CDR3 is CASSLQGEETQYF. CDR3 DNA: TGCGCCAGCAGCTTACAGGGTGAGGAGACCCAGTACTTC.

The rearrangement links TRBV11-3 to TRBJ2-3; D perhaps matches TRBD1 (6 bases). The V end was cut by 0 bases, the J end by 4 bases, with 14 bases between. CDR1 and CDR2 from the germline V gene are SGHNT and YENEEA. The CDR3 contains 16 residues. For the CDR3, the DNA is TGTGCCAGCAGCTTAGATGGGGCAGGGGATGCAGATACGCAGTATTTT. This sequence encodes CASSLDGAGDADTQYF.

V gene TRBV7-2 combines with J gene TRBJ2-1; 7 bases are a match to TRBD1. V lost 3 bases and J lost 6; bases outside the gene matches: 2. The CDR3 runs 13 residues. The V gene's germline CDR1 is SGHTA and CDR2 FQGNSA. CDR3 sequence (DNA): TGTGCCAGCAGCTTTGACAGGGCCAATGAGCAGTTCTTC. Translated: CASSFDRANEQFF.

The V gene is TRBV20-1, the J gene TRBJ2-2, with 10 nucleotides matching TRBD2. V trimming: 3 bases; J trimming: 5 bases; junction bases outside the gene matches: 9. Germline CDR1 DFQATT, CDR2 SNEGSKA (reference sequence). The CDR3 extends over 16 amino acids. The CDR3 loop reads CSASRSSGRGTGELFF. The CDR3 region has the DNA TGCAGTGCTAGTAGGTCTAGCGGGAGAGGTACCGGGGAGCTGTTTTTT.

This clone occurred a few times. V is TRBV5-1 and J is TRBJ1-2, with TRBD1 as a possible D gene (5 bases). This CDR3 spans 13 amino acids. V lost 4 bases and J lost 5, with 12 bases in between. The germline V gene encodes CDR1 SGHRS and CDR2 YFSETQ. The CDR3 is CASSPDRAYGYTF. The CDR3 coding sequence is TGCGCCAGCAGCCCTGACAGAGCTTATGGCTACACCTTC.

The rearrangement joins TRBV11-2 to TRBJ2-7; 11 positions agree with TRBD1. Germline CDR1 and CDR2: SGHAT and FQNNGV. The CDR3 length is 17 residues. V lost 5 bases, J lost 1 base, and 10 bases stayed unmatched. The CDR3: CASSPINRDRGSYEQYF. The CDR3 DNA sequence: TGTGCCAGCAGCCCGATCAATCGGGACAGGGGGTCCTACGAGCAGTACTTC.

The rearrangement joins TRBV7-3 to TRBJ2-7, with D hard to call. Trimming cost V 4 bases and J 6 bases, with 13 bases left between them. CDR3 length equals 13 residues. CDR1 and CDR2 (germline): SGHTA, FQGTGA. CDR3 bases: TGTGCCAGCAGCTCCCGTCCCGGTGGCGAGCAGTACTTC. It encodes CASSSRPGGEQYF.

The chain has TRBV18 and TRBJ1-6; TRBD1 is a possible D gene (5 bases). Germline CDR1 is KGHSH and CDR2 is LQKENI. V lost 3 bases and J lost 6, with 9 bases in between. The CDR3 runs to 14 residues. This chain's CDR3 is CASSPRQSNSPLHF. CDR3 nucleotides: TGTGCCAGCTCACCCAGACAGAGTAATTCACCCCTCCACTTT.

The chain joins TRBV2 to TRBJ1-1; D gene unclear. CDR3 length equals 15 residues. Trimming cost V 1 base and J 1 base, with 10 bases left between them. Per germline, CDR1 SNHLY and CDR2 FYNNEI. CDR3 in DNA: TGTGCCAGCAGTGAAGAGGCGGGGAGGAACACTGAAGCTTTCTTT. Its protein product is CASSEEAGRNTEAFF.

This chain connects TRBV3-1 (or the pseudogene TRBV3-2) to TRBJ2-1, with D possibly TRBD2 on 5 matching bases. The germline V gene encodes CDR1 LGHDT and CDR2 YNNKEL (reference sequence). V was trimmed by 0 bases and J by 0 bases, leaving 18 bases between them. This CDR3 contains 19 residues. The CDR3 protein is CASSQDPGSLGPSYNEQFF. CDR3 nucleotide sequence: TGTGCCAGCAGCCAAGATCCGGGAAGCCTAGGGCCCTCCTACAATGAGCAGTTCTTC.

The J gene is TRBJ2-1, the V gene TRBV2; 7 bases map to TRBD1. Germline assignment: CDR1 SNHLY and CDR2 FYNNEI. This CDR3 contains 14 residues. The V segment lost 7 bases and the J segment 4 bases; nucleotides outside the gene matches: 7. CDR3 in amino acids: CASIRDRVYNEQFF. Here the CDR3 DNA reads TGTGCCAGCATCCGAGACAGGGTATACAATGAGCAGTTCTTC.

The chain joins TRBV5-1 to TRBJ2-5; TRBD1 aligns across 7 bases. The CDR3 runs to 15 residues. V dropped 0 bases and J dropped 5; count of bases not matched to a gene: 7. Germline V gene sequence: CDR1 SGHRS, CDR2 YFSETQ. The DNA of the CDR3 is TGCGCCAGCAGCTTGGACTCGACAGGGTCGGAGACCCAGTACTTC. Its translation is CASSLDSTGSETQYF.

The chain employs TRBV7-9 and TRBJ2-5; possibly TRBD1 for D (5 bases). Germline values: CDR1 SEHNR, CDR2 FQNEAQ (reference sequence). V lost 2 bases to trimming and J lost 4 bases, with 11 bases between them. The CDR3 length is 14 residues. CDR3 residues: CASSLSRAPETQYF. CDR3 in DNA: TGTGCCAGCAGCTTAAGCAGGGCCCCAGAGACCCAGTACTTC.

The chain joins TRBV5-1 to TRBJ1-4; D unclear. The CDR3 contains 16 residues. V gave up 1 base and J gave up 4 bases, with 14 bases separating them. Germline V gene sequence: CDR1 SGHRS, CDR2 YFSETQ. The CDR3 sequence: CASSLFSGSLNEKLFF. DNA of the CDR3: TGCGCCAGCAGCTTGTTTTCAGGTTCCCTTAATGAAAAACTGTTTTTT.

The rearrangement joins TRBV5-1 to TRBJ2-7, with 12 bases lining up with TRBD1. Germline V CDR1 and CDR2: SGHRS, YFSETQ. The CDR3 consists of 15 residues. V dropped 4 bases and J dropped 6; count of bases not matched to a gene: 8. The CDR3 here is CASSRGTGGSGEQYF. CDR3 in DNA: TGCGCCAGCAGCCGAGGGACAGGGGGCTCGGGCGAGCAGTACTTC.

This clone has a handful of counts. The rearrangement uses TRBV9 and TRBJ1-5; no definite D call. V lost 3 bases and J 2 bases, leaving 18 bases between the germline ends. The CDR3 spans 17 residues. The germline V gene encodes CDR1 SGDLS and CDR2 YYNGEE. Here the CDR3 reads CASSGNGGRLGNQPQHF. The CDR3 region has the DNA TGTGCCAGCAGCGGCAACGGAGGGCGGCTCGGCAATCAGCCCCAGCATTTT.

This chain connects TRBV2 to TRBJ2-7; 8 bases align to TRBD1. With V trimmed by 6 bases and J by 0 bases, 7 bases remained unmatched. The CDR3 spans 15 residues. Germline lookup yields CDR1 SNHLY and CDR2 FYNNEI. The CDR3 DNA reads TGTGCCAGCAGCGATGGGACAGGCAGCTCCTACGAGCAGTACTTC. Amino acid sequence: CASSDGTGSSYEQYF.

CDR3 DNA: TGCGCCAGCAGCCAGGGGACGGGCACAGATACGCAGTATTTT. Amino acids: CASSQGTGTDTQYF. V and J are TRBV5-1 and TRBJ2-3; weak D call: TRBD1 (6 bases). The V and J ends lost 4 bases and 1 base respectively, with 10 bases between them. The V gene's germline CDR1 is SGHRS and CDR2 YFSETQ. The CDR3 length is 14 residues.

This chain links TRBV20-1 with TRBJ2-7; the D gene is possibly TRBD2 (6 bases). Germline CDR1 is DFQATT and CDR2 is SNEGSKA (reference sequence). The length of the CDR3 is 11 residues. Trimming shortened V by 6 bases and J by 4 bases, and 10 bases separated the two germline ends. The CDR3 DNA follows: TGCAGTGCATGGGACTTTTACGAGCAGTACTTC. Protein: CSAWDFYEQYF.

V usage is TRBV6-5 and J usage is TRBJ2-3; 10 nucleotides line up with TRBD2. This CDR3 region has 14 residues. CDR1 and CDR2 from the germline V gene are MNHEY and SVGAGI. The ends lost 7 bases at V and 6 bases at J; junction bases unmatched: 7. In DNA form, the CDR3 reads TGTGCCAGCATAAGCGGGGGGGCCGGGGATACGCAGTATTTT. Translation gives CASISGGAGDTQYF.

V and J are TRBV7-6 and TRBJ2-2; D remains unclear. Germline CDR1 is SGHVS and CDR2 is FNYEAQ. The CDR3 runs 16 residues. Trimming took off 1 base at V and 1 base at J, with 10 bases between the two ends. The DNA for the CDR3 is TGTGCCAGCAGCTTAGTCCCCGTCCGGAACACCGGGGAGCTGTTTTTT. Protein product: CASSLVPVRNTGELFF. Full variable domain (outside the CDR3, taken from reference TRBV7-6 and TRBJ2-2): GAGVSQSPRYKVTKRGQDVALRCDPISGHVSLYWYRQALGQGPEFLTYFNYEAQQDKSGLPNDRFSAERPEGSISTLTIQRTEQRDSAMYRCASSLVPVRNTGELFFGEGSRLTVL.

V usage is TRBV29-1 and J usage is TRBJ1-2; the D gene is possibly TRBD1 (5 bases). The V gene's germline CDR1 is SQVTM and CDR2 ANQGSEA. V gave up 4 bases and J gave up 6 bases, with 15 bases separating them. The CDR3 extends over 13 amino acids. CDR3 region: CSVATIKGNGYTF. The CDR3 DNA sequence: TGCAGCGTTGCAACCATTAAGGGGAATGGCTACACCTTC.

This chain joins TRBV6-5 and TRBJ2-7; TRBD2 aligns across 11 bases. Per the germline V gene, CDR1 is MNHEY and CDR2 is SVGAGI. Trimming at V came to 6 bases and at J to 2 bases, leaving 3 bases not matched to a gene. CDR3 size: 14 residues. CDR3 sequence (DNA): TGTGCCAGCAGAGGTAGCGGGAGGGCCTACGAGCAGTACTTC. It translates to CASRGSGRAYEQYF.